The following is a T cell receptor beta chain sequence with its context. Its antigen remains unidentified. Constant-segment primers served in 5'RACE that generated TCR alpha and TCR beta cDNA libraries bearing sample barcodes and UMIs. TCRdb recomputed calls from the 5' RACE reads with MiXCR, one row per CDR3 protein. The sample shows hundreds of thousands of distinct CDR3 sequences, more than 20% of them seen only once. This CDR3 is built from 10 residues. V was pared by 8 bases and J by 10 bases, with 9 bases between. These data originate in a study of T-cell memory formation after mild COVID-19. In the study overall: Largely, TCR clusters stayed within a single donor. General study results and limits: The CD4+ clones that contracted clustered mainly within CM and EM, and the CD8+ clones concentrated in EMRA. Cross-reactive memory appears to have joined, as suggested by some responding clones showing up in pre-infection memory.

Material: PBMCs or a T cell subset sorted from them (not recorded which). The chain has TRBV12-3 or TRBV12-4 and TRBJ2-1; weak D call: TRBD1 (5 bases). This clonotype originated in an adult woman who had mild COVID-19 (a few samples of this study predate the infection). Cell type and time point are not known. The DNA for the CDR3 is TGTGCCAGCGGGGCTACGGAGCAGTTCTTC. It codes for CASGATEQFF.